This T cell receptor beta chain was recorded in a study of blood T cell repertoires in COVID-19. On the study more broadly: Both acute and convalescent COVID-19 samples were obtained from the United States, Italy and Spain. The cDNA or gDNA used as material had been derived from T cells, B-cell-depleted T cells, or PBMCs.

Authors' data handling: Amplification from reference gene primers served as the basis for estimated nucleated cell counts. TCRdb's table, derived via immunoSEQ multiplex PCR, lists solely in-frame clones and lacks some. V and J calls and clone size are copied from that table; D and trimming were computed from the DNA. The sample lists roughly 330,000 clones, around nine tenths seen once, with approximately 4% in the top ten. The source of this sequence is a woman aged 50 to 60 with active or convalescent COVID-19. What was sequenced was peripheral blood.

The CDR3 protein is CASRWGGKVPGNTIYF. In DNA, the CDR3 is TGTGCCAGCAGGTGGGGGGGTAAGGTCCCTGGAAACACCATATATTTT. This chain uses TRBV7-2 with TRBJ1-3, with TRBD1 as a possible D gene (5 bases). Germline V gene data show CDR1 as SGHTA and CDR2 as FQGNSA. Trimming pared 6 bases from V and 2 bases from J, leaving 17 bases between. The CDR3 loop spans 16 amino acids. Full variable domain (outside the CDR3, taken from reference TRBV7-2 and TRBJ1-3): GAGVSQSPSNKVTEKGKDVELRCDPISGHTALYWYRQSLGQGLEFLIYFQGNSAPDKSGLPSDRFSAERTGGSVSTLTIQRTQQEDSAVYLCASRWGGKVPGNTIYFGEGSWLTVV.